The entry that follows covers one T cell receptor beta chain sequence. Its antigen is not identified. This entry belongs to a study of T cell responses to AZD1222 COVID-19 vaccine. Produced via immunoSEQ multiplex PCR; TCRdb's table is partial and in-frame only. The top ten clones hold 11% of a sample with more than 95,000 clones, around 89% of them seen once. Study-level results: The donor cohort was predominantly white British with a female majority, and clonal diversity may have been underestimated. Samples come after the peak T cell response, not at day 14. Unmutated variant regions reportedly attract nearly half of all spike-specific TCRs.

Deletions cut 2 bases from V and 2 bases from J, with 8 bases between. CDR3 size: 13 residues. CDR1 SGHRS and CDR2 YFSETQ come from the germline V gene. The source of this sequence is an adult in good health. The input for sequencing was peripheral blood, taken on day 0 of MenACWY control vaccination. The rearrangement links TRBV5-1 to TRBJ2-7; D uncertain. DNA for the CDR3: TGCGCCAGCAGCTTTCCAGGCCCCTACGAGCAGTACTTC. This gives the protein CASSFPGPYEQYF. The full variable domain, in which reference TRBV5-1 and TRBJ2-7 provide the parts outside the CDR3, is KAGVTQTPRYLIKTRGQQVTLSCSPISGHRSVSWYQQTPGQGLQFLFEYFSETQRNKGNFPGRFSGRQFSNSRSEMNVSTLELGDSALYLCASSFPGPYEQYFGPGTRLTVT.